This TCR beta chain is from a study of CD8 T cells in Susac syndrome. As for the study in general: Blood was drawn from Susac syndrome patients while they were therapy-naive, on corticosteroids, or on intravenous immunoglobulin alone.

Diagnostic criteria for definite or probable disease, in their recently defined form, were met by the patients with Susac syndrome. The study's findings and limits: The CD4+ T cell repertoires from Susac syndrome exhibited no clonal expansion.

The CDR3 is made up of 15 amino acids. Germline V gene sequence: CDR1 ENHRY, CDR2 SYGVKD. The V and J ends lost 6 bases and 5 bases, in that order; junction bases with no gene match: 10. Roughly 0.45 to 1 ug RNA was reverse transcribed with random hexamers. A single record per CDR3 protein comes from TCRdb applying MiXCR to the immunoSEQ multiplex PCR reads. This sample carries some 170,000 distinct CDR3 sequences, over 90% of them seen once, and the ten largest clones take 0.09% to 0.1%. As regards this clonotype: The antigen remains unidentified.

Sequencing was done on a sample of CD4+ T cells from PBMCs. This clonotype was obtained from a human donor with Susac syndrome. The chain uses TRBV10-3 and TRBJ2-7, with 10 bases matching TRBD2. The CDR3 DNA reads TGTGCCATCAGCACCCCTAGCGGGAGTACCGACGAGCAGTACTTC. Translation: CAISTPSGSTDEQYF.